This record covers a single T cell receptor beta chain. Some clones are missing from TCRdb's copy, which holds only in-frame ones; the method was immunoSEQ multiplex PCR. The sample lists some 760,000 clones, over 75% occurring once. V gave up 5 bases and J gave up 10 bases; unmatched junction bases: 16. Germline V gene lookup returns CDR1 SGHVT and CDR2 SQSDAQ. The CDR3 is 15 residues long. This entry comes from a study of shared T cell receptors in the human thymus. The same sample was also studied in work on human thymus T cells. This second study says: Having surgery to correct congenital heart defects, healthy Finnish infants acted as the donors. Thymus pieces cut out during corrective heart surgery were the tissue that was used. Repertoires from thymus and blood appeared to show biased V and J gene usage. Reports from related research described highly overlapping thymic repertoires among unrelated individuals.

The clonotype comes from a girl under three years old with a congenital heart defect. This chain connects TRBV7-4 to TRBJ1-1, with 7 bases lining up with TRBD1. The specimen was thymocytes. The CDR3 loop reads CASSLRVRGRSLAFF. The CDR3 DNA reads as TGTGCCAGCAGCCTCAGGGTGAGGGGGCGATCCCTAGCTTTCTTT.